Listed here is a single TCR beta chain. Sequencing was performed with immunoSEQ multiplex PCR; in TCRdb, only in-frame clones are kept and a portion is missing. The sample contains just over 150,000 clones, approximately 94% of which appear only once. This entry is derived from a study of control samples from healthy donors and cancer patients. V was clipped by 5 bases and J by 4 bases, with 29 bases between them. The CDR3 has 20 residues. CDR1 and CDR2 from the germline V gene are SGHVS and FNYEAQ. Input material: blood. The clonotype was recovered from a woman in her forties in good health. The V gene is TRBV7-6, the J gene TRBJ2-2, with D tentatively TRBD1 or TRBD2 (5 bases each). The CDR3 bases are TGTGCCAGCAGCCTAGAAAGTCGCCTCGGGGCCCTCCGGGGCACCGGGGAGCTGTTTTTT. It is translated as CASSLESRLGALRGTGELFF.